The 19 T cell receptor beta chains listed next were all sequenced from one sample in a study of blood T cell repertoires in COVID-19. Clones were read by immunoSEQ multiplex PCR, and TCRdb kept only the in-frame ones, dropping some. The sample has 350,000 to 450,000 clones, about 88% seen once. Sequences were obtained from peripheral blood. The receptors shown here come from a woman in her forties with COVID-19, enrolled during active disease.

The chain employs TRBV5-1 and TRBJ2-7, with D uncertain. V was cut by 2 bases and J by 3 bases, with 12 bases left in between. Germline CDR1 is SGHRS and CDR2 is YFSETQ. CDR3 length equals 14 residues. CDR3 sequence reads: CASSFDMASYEQYF. CDR3 DNA sequence: TGCGCCAGCAGCTTTGATATGGCCAGCTACGAGCAGTACTTC. The complete variable domain, with remaining parts taken from reference TRBV5-1 and TRBJ2-7, reads KAGVTQTPRYLIKTRGQQVTLSCSPISGHRSVSWYQQTPGQGLQFLFEYFSETQRNKGNFPGRFSGRQFSNSRSEMNVSTLELGDSALYLCASSFDMASYEQYFGPGTRLTVT.

The DNA for the CDR3 is TGTGCCAGCACCCCAATCGAGGGGGCCTCTGAAGCTTTCTTT. This gives the protein CASTPIEGASEAFF. This rearrangement joins TRBV28 to TRBJ1-1; TRBD1 matches 7 bases. Germline loops: CDR1 MDHEN, CDR2 SYDVKM. Trimming cost V 7 bases and J 6 bases; bases outside gene matches: 11. The CDR3 covers 14 residues.

The genes are TRBV7-3 and TRBJ2-3, with D possibly matching TRBD2 (6 bases). This CDR3 has 13 amino acids. CDR1 and CDR2 (germline): SGHTA, FQGTGA. The ends were cut back, 1 base at V and 7 bases at J, with 9 bases in the middle. The CDR3 bases are TGTGCCAGCAGCTTAAATGGAGGGAATACGCAGTATTTT. It translates to CASSLNGGNTQYF.

This sequence joins TRBV5-6 and TRBJ1-2, with 8 bases aligning to TRBD1. V shed 7 bases, J shed 4 bases, and the junction held 12 bases outside the gene matches. The germline V gene encodes CDR1 SGHDT and CDR2 YYEEEE. The CDR3 has 15 residues. CDR3 region: CASLLNRGFIYGYTF. The CDR3 DNA reads TGTGCCAGCCTCCTCAACAGGGGGTTCATCTATGGCTACACCTTC.

V gene TRBV6-5 combines with J gene TRBJ1-2; 9 nucleotides align to TRBD1. Germline V gene sequence: CDR1 MNHEY, CDR2 SVGAGI. The CDR3 extends over 15 amino acids. Germline trimming cut 5 bases from V and 7 bases from J; bases unmatched to any gene: 11. CDR3 protein: CASSPGQGYPIGYTF. CDR3 nucleotide sequence: TGTGCCAGCAGTCCTGGACAGGGGTATCCGATTGGCTACACCTTC.

This chain links TRBV7-9 with TRBJ1-4; the D is unclear. Germline V gene data show CDR1 as SEHNR and CDR2 as FQNEAQ (reference sequence). This CDR3 spans 19 amino acids. Trimming shortened V by 2 bases and J by 0 bases, and 19 bases separated the two germline ends. CDR3 sequence reads: CASSLITWGELSTNEKLFF. The DNA for the CDR3 is TGTGCCAGCAGCTTAATTACTTGGGGAGAACTGTCAACTAATGAAAAACTGTTTTTT.

The rearrangement uses TRBV18 and TRBJ2-7; 10 nucleotides match TRBD1. V dropped 1 base and J dropped 2; count of bases not matched to a gene: 8. The CDR3 extends over 17 amino acids. Germline CDR1 is KGHSH and CDR2 is LQKENI. Written as DNA, the CDR3 is TGTGCCAGCTCACCACGGGGACAGGGGTTTGGTACCTACGAGCAGTACTTC. Translated: CASSPRGQGFGTYEQYF.

A few counts support this clone. J is TRBJ1-1 and V is TRBV12-3 or TRBV12-4, with D hard to call. The length of the CDR3 is 13 residues. V dropped 2 bases and J dropped 4 bases, with 8 bases sitting between them. The DNA of the CDR3 is TGTGCCAGCAGTTTATCCCACGGCACTGAAGCTTTCTTT. Its protein is CASSLSHGTEAFF.

CDR3 residues: CAWAGGPDTQYF. The CDR3 DNA follows: TGTGCCTGGGCGGGGGGGCCAGATACGCAGTATTTT. J is TRBJ2-3 and V is TRBV30, with TRBD2 matching 9 bases. The germline gives CDR1 GTSNPN, CDR2 SVGIG (reference sequence). This CDR3 spans 12 amino acids. V lost 5 bases to trimming and J lost 4 bases; unmatched junction nucleotides: 1.

This chain links TRBV18 with TRBJ2-3; TRBD1 aligns across 8 bases. This CDR3 contains 16 residues. Germline V gene sequence: CDR1 KGHSH, CDR2 LQKENI. With 0 bases clipped from V and 4 bases from J, the junction kept 6 bases outside the gene matches. CDR3: CASSPPGQGKADTQYF. CDR3 coding DNA: TGTGCCAGCTCACCACCTGGACAGGGAAAAGCAGATACGCAGTATTTT.

V usage is TRBV14 and J usage is TRBJ1-6; D not certain. This CDR3 is 16 amino acids long. Trimming left V 4 bases short and J 0 bases short, with 10 bases between. Germline-derived CDR1 and CDR2 are SGHDN and FVKESK. This CDR3 is CASSRGLSSYNSPLHF. CDR3 nucleotides: TGTGCCAGCAGCCGCGGACTGAGCTCCTATAATTCACCCCTCCACTTT.

The chain recombines TRBV7-2 with TRBJ1-2; D is unclear. The germline V gene has CDR1 SGHTA and CDR2 FQGNSA. CDR3 length equals 14 residues. Between the trimmed V and J ends, which lost 1 base and 0 bases, there was a span of 6 bases. The CDR3 reads CASSLDESNYGYTF. The CDR3, as DNA: TGTGCCAGCAGCTTAGATGAGTCTAACTATGGCTACACCTTC.

This clone occurred once. V is TRBV29-1 and J is TRBJ1-3, with a tentative D call TRBD1 (6 bases). The V gene's germline CDR1 is SQVTM and CDR2 ANQGSEA. V lost 7 bases and J 2 bases, leaving 12 bases between the germline ends. The CDR3 covers 13 residues. This CDR3 is CSALRTAGNTIYF. CDR3 DNA sequence: TGCAGCGCATTGCGGACAGCTGGAAACACCATATATTTT.

The table lists this clone with a count of one. The chain couples TRBV18 to TRBJ1-2; 12 bases align to TRBD1. Unmatched junction bases numbered 8, after V lost 3 bases and J lost 3 bases. Germline assignment: CDR1 KGHSH and CDR2 LQKENI. The CDR3 has 17 residues. The DNA of the CDR3 is TGTGCCAGCTCACCGGGGACAGGGGGCGCTTCAGACTATGGCTACACCTTC. Protein: CASSPGTGGASDYGYTF.

The V and J genes are TRBV6-2 or TRBV6-3 and TRBJ2-1, with D maybe TRBD2 (5 bases). Per germline, CDR1 MNHEY and CDR2 SVGEGT. The CDR3 has 17 residues. V was trimmed by 6 bases and J by 5 bases, leaving 23 bases between them. This chain's CDR3 is CASSPWRTLGGDNEQFF. As DNA, the CDR3 is TGTGCCAGCAGCCCATGGAGGACCCTAGGTGGGGACAATGAGCAGTTCTTC.

The chain links TRBV30 to TRBJ1-1, with 7 bases lining up with TRBD1. V dropped 2 bases and J dropped 5; count of bases not matched to a gene: 5. Germline loops: CDR1 GTSNPN, CDR2 SVGIG (reference sequence). CDR3 length: 13 amino acids. The CDR3 reads CAWSTGAMTEAFF. The CDR3 nucleotides read TGTGCCTGGAGTACAGGGGCGATGACTGAAGCTTTCTTT.

The chain links TRBV6-6 to TRBJ2-7, with D hard to call. Germline CDR1 MNHNY, CDR2 SVGAGI (reference sequence). With 2 bases removed from V and 0 bases from J, the gap between germline ends came to 8 bases. The CDR3 has 14 residues. CDR3 protein: CASSYPHSSYEQYF. DNA of the CDR3: TGTGCCAGCAGTTACCCCCACTCCTCCTACGAGCAGTACTTC.

The CDR3 coding sequence is TGTGCCAGCAGGCTCTTGGGACTTCATGAAAAACTGTTTTTT. This sequence encodes CASRLLGLHEKLFF. The J gene is TRBJ1-4, the V gene TRBV2; a possible D gene is TRBD1 (5 bases). Germline V gene lookup returns CDR1 SNHLY and CDR2 FYNNEI. The CDR3 covers 14 residues. V lost 6 bases to trimming and J lost 6 bases, with 14 bases between them.

This clone has just one count. The V call is TRBV6-2 or TRBV6-3, the J call TRBJ1-2, with unresolved D. The CDR3 is made up of 13 amino acids. Trimming removed 5 bases from V and 0 bases from J, with 7 bases in between. Looked up from germline, CDR1 is MNHEY and CDR2 is SVGEGT. CDR3 amino acids: CASSRTANYGYTF. The CDR3, as DNA: TGTGCCAGCAGTCGTACAGCTAACTATGGCTACACCTTC.